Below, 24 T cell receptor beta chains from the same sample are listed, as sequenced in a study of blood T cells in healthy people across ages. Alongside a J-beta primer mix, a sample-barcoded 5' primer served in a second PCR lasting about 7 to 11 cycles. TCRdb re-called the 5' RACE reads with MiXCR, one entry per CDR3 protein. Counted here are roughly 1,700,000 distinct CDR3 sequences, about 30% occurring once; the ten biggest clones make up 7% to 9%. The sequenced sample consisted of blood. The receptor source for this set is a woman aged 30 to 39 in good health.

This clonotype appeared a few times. CDR3 DNA sequence: TGTGCCAGCAGTGCGGGGGGTTTCACAGATACGCAGTATTTT. Its translation is CASSAGGFTDTQYF. The chain uses TRBV2 and TRBJ2-3, with 7 bases that match TRBD2. Trimming took 4 bases from V and 2 from J; bases not matched to a gene: 3. The CDR3 has 14 amino acids. From germline, CDR1 is SNHLY and CDR2 FYNNEI.

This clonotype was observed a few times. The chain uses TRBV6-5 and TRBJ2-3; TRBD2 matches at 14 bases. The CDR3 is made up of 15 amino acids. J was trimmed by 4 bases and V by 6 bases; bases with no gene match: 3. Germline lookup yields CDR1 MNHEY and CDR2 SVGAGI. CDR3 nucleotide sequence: TGTGCCAGCAGGTGGGGACTAGCGGGAGCAGATACGCAGTATTTT. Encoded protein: CASRWGLAGADTQYF.

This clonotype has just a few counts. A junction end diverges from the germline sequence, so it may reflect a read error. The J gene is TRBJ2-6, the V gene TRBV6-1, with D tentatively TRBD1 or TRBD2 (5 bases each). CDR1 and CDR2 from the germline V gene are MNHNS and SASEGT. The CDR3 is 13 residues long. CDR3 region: CVSRESGANVLTF. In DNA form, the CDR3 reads TGTGTCAGCAGGGAGTCTGGGGCCAACGTCCTGACTTTC.

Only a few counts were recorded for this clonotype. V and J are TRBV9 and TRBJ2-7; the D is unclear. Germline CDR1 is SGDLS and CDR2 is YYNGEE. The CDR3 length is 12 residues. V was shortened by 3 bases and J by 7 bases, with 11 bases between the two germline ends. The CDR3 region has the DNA TGTGCCAGCAGCGGTCCCAGGCGGGAGCAGTACTTC. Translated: CASSGPRREQYF.

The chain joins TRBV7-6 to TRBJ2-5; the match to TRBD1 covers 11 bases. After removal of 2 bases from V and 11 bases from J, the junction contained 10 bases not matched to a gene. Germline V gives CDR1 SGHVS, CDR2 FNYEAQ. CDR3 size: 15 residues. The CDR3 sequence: CASSLSGQGGREQYF. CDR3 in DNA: TGTGCCAGCAGCTTATCGGGACAGGGGGGGAGGGAGCAGTACTTC.

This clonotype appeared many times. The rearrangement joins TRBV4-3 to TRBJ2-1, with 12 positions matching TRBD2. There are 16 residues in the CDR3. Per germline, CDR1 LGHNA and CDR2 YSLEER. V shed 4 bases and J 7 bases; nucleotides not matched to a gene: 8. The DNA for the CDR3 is TGCGCCAGCAGCCTTACACTAGCGGGAGGATGGAATGAGCAGTTCTTC. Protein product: CASSLTLAGGWNEQFF.

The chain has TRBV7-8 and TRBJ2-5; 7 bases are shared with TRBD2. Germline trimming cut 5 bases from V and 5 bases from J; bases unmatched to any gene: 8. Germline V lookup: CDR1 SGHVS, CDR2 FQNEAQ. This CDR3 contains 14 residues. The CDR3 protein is CASSGAQGGETQYF. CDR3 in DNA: TGTGCCAGCAGCGGAGCGCAGGGAGGGGAGACCCAGTACTTC.

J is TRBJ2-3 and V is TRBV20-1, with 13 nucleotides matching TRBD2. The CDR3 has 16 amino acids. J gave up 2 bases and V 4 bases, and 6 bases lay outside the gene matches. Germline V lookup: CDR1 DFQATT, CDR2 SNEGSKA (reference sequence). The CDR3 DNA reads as TGCAGTGCTATCGGGACTAGCGGGGACACCACAGATACGCAGTATTTT. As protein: CSAIGTSGDTTDTQYF.

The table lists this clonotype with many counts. DNA of the CDR3: TGTGCCAGCAGCCAAGGGGCCGGCCAAGAGACCCAGTACTTC. Protein sequence: CASSQGAGQETQYF. The V gene is TRBV4-2, the J gene TRBJ2-5; D not certain. The ends were cut back, 1 base at V and 1 base at J, with 7 bases in the middle. This CDR3 spans 14 amino acids. Per the germline V gene, CDR1 is LGHNA and CDR2 is YNFKEQ.

This CDR3 is CASSQDRGTSGTYEQYF. For the CDR3, the DNA is TGTGCCAGCAGCCAAGATCGTGGGACTAGCGGTACCTACGAGCAGTACTTC. This chain connects TRBV14 to TRBJ2-7, with 11 bases matching TRBD2. The germline V gene has CDR1 SGHDN and CDR2 FVKESK. The trim removed 0 bases at V and 2 bases at J, leaving 6 bases unmatched. The CDR3 spans 17 residues.

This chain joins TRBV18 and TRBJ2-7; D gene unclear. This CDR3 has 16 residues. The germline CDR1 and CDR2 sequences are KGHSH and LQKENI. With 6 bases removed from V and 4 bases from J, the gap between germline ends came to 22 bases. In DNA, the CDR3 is TGTGCCAGCTCGCAATTGCCAGGCAAGGATAGGTACGAGCAGTACTTC. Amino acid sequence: CASSQLPGKDRYEQYF.

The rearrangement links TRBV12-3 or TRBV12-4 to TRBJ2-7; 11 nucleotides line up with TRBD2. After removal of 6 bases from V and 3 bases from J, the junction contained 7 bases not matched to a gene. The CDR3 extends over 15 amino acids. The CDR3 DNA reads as TGTGCCAGCAGGGAGGCCGGGACTAGCGGCTACGAGCAGTACTTC. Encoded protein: CASREAGTSGYEQYF.

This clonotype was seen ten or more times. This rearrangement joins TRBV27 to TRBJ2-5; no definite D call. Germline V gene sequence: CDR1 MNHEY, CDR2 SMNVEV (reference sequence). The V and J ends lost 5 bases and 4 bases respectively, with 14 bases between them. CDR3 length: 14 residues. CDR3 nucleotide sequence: TGTGCCAGCAGTCCCCGTTGGGGTGGAGAGACCCAGTACTTC. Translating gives CASSPRWGGETQYF.

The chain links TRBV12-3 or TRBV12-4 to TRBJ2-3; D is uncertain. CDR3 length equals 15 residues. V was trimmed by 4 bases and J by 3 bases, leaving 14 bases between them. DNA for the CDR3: TGTGCCAGCAGTTCGACGGTGACTGTGACAGATACGCAGTATTTT. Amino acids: CASSSTVTVTDTQYF.

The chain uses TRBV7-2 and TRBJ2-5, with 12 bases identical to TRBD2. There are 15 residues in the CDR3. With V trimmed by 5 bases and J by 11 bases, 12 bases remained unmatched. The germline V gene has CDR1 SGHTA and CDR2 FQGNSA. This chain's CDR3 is CASSKLAGGGNEQYF. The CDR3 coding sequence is TGTGCCAGCAGCAAACTAGCGGGAGGCGGCAATGAGCAGTACTTC.

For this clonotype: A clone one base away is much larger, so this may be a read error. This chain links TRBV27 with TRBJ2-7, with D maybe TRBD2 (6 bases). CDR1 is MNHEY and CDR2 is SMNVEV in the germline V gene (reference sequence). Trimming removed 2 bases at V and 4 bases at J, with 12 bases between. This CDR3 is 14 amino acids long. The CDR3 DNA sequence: TGTGCCAGCAGTTTAAGGAGGGCAAGTTACGAGCAGTACTTC. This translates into CASSLRRASYEQYF.

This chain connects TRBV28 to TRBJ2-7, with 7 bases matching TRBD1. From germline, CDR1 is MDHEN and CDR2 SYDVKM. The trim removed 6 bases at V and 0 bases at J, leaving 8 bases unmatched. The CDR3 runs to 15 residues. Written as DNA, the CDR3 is TGTGCCAGCAGGACCGCCGGGACAGTCTCCTACGAGCAGTACTTC. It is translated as CASRTAGTVSYEQYF.

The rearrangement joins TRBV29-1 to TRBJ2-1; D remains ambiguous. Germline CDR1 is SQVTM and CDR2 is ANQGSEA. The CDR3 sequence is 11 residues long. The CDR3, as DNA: TGCGGCGGCGCTAGTAGTAATGAGCAGTTCTTC. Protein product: CGGASSNEQFF.

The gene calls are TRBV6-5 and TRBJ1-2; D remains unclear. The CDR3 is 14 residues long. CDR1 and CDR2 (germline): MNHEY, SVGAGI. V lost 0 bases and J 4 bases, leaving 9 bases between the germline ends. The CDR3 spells CASSYSQVAYGYTF. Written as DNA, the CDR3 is TGTGCCAGCAGTTACTCTCAGGTGGCCTATGGCTACACCTTC.

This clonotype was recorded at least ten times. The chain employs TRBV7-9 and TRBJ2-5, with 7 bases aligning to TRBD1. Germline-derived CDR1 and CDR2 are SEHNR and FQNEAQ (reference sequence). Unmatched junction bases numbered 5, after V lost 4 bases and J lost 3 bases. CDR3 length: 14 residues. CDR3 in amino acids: CASSSGGSEETQYF. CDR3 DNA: TGTGCCAGCAGCTCAGGGGGTAGTGAAGAGACCCAGTACTTC. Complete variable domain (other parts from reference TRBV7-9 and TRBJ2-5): DTGVSQNPRHKITKRGQNVTFRCDPISEHNRLYWYRQTLGQGPEFLTYFQNEAQLEKSRLLSDRFSAERPKGSFSTLEIQRTEQGDSAMYLCASSSGGSEETQYFGPGTRLLVL.

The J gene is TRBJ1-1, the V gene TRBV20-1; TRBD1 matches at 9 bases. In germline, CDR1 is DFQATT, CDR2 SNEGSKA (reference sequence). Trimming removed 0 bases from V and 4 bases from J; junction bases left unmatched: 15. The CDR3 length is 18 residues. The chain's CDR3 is CSARDNRDREMVGTEAFF. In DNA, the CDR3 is TGCAGTGCTAGAGATAACCGGGACAGGGAGATGGTAGGCACTGAAGCTTTCTTT.

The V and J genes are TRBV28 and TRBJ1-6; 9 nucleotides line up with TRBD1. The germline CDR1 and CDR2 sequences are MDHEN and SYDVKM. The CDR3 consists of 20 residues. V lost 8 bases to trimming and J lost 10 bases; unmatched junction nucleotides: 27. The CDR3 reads CASALGGQETQGQGNSPLHF. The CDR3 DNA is TGTGCCAGCGCCCTCGGGGGCCAAGAGACCCAGGGACAGGGTAACTCACCCCTCCACTTT.

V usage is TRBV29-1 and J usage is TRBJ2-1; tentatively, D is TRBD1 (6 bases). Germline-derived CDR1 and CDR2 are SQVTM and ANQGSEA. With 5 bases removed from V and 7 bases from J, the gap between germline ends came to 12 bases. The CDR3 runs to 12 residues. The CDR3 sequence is CSVHRDVNEQFF. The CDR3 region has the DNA TGCAGCGTTCACAGGGACGTTAATGAGCAGTTCTTC.

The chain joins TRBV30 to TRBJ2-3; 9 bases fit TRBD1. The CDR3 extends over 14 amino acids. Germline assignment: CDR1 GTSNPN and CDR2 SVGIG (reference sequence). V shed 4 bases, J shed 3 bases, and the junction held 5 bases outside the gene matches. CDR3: CAWMTGQGTDTQYF. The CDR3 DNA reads TGTGCCTGGATGACGGGACAGGGAACAGATACGCAGTATTTT. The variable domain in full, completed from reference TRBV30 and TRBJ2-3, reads SQTIHQWPATLVQPVGSPLSLECTVEGTSNPNLYWYRQAAGRGLQLLFYSVGIGQISSEVPQNLSASRPQDRQFILSSKKLLLSDSGFYLCAWMTGQGTDTQYFGPGTRLTVL.